The 9 T cell receptor beta chains below come from one sample, sequenced in a study of T cell repertoires in aging, cancer and after chemotherapy. The template was genomic DNA from peripheral blood, not RNA. Multiplex touch-down PCR with TRB-A/B primers amplified rearranged V-D-J TRB sequences. A single record per CDR3 protein comes from TCRdb applying MiXCR to the multiplex PCR reads. Seen here are thousands of distinct CDR3 sequences, under 35% observed once, and the top ten hold about 45%. Sequencing was carried out using blood. These receptors were collected from a human donor in good health.

This clonotype has a handful of counts. The chain employs TRBV14 and TRBJ1-2; the D is unclear. Trimming pared 2 bases from V and 6 bases from J, leaving 13 bases between. The germline CDR1 and CDR2 sequences are SGHDN and FVKESK. This CDR3 comprises 14 residues. CDR3 protein: CASSQRRTEDGYTF. CDR3 nucleotides: TGTGCCAGCAGCCAACGGAGGACTGAGGATGGCTACACCTTC.

Notes on this clonotype: At one end, the junction sequence differs from germline, possibly due to a read error. The chain's CDR3 is CASSYRTGGNTEALF. The CDR3 region has the DNA TGTGCCAGCAGTTATAGGACTGGGGGAAACACTGAAGCTTTATTT. J is TRBJ1-1 and V is TRBV6-5; D may be TRBD1 (5 bases). Germline V gene sequence: CDR1 MNHEY, CDR2 SVGAGI. The CDR3 sequence is 15 residues long.

This clonotype is categorized as medium-sized (0.01 to 0.1%). CDR3 loop: CASQRTGRAGLYSNQPQHF. The CDR3 region has the DNA TGTGCCTCACAAAGGACAGGCAGAGCCGGACTTTATAGCAATCAGCCCCAGCATTTT. This chain links TRBV6-2 or TRBV6-3 with TRBJ1-5; 7 bases are shared with TRBD1. Germline loops: CDR1 MNHEY, CDR2 SVGEGT. CDR3 size: 19 residues. Germline trimming cut 11 bases from V and 0 bases from J; bases unmatched to any gene: 22.

This clonotype is deemed medium-sized. The chain carries TRBV19 and TRBJ1-4; 7 bases fit TRBD1. Germline CDR1 and CDR2: LNHDA and SQIVND (reference sequence). There are 15 residues in the CDR3. The junction had 6 bases not matched to a gene; V was cut back by 7 bases and J by 1 base. This CDR3 is CASTPQGGTNEKLFF. CDR3 DNA: TGTGCCAGTACGCCCCAGGGGGGAACTAATGAAAAACTGTTTTTT.

In its sample, this clonotype was seen a few times. The V and J genes are TRBV18 and TRBJ2-7; D is undetermined. Between the trimmed V and J ends, which lost 3 bases and 2 bases, there was a span of 11 bases. Germline V lookup: CDR1 KGHSH, CDR2 LQKENI. This CDR3 spans 14 amino acids. CDR3 bases: TGTGCCAGCTCACCGGTGACGGCAACCTACGAGCAGTACTTC. Protein: CASSPVTATYEQYF.

Points on this clonotype: This may be a read error: a much more frequent sequence differs by one nucleotide. It is likely a read error, because the conserved phenylalanine at the end of the CDR3 is missing. The J gene is TRBJ1-3, the V gene TRBV7-9, with D unresolved. Germline V gene sequence: CDR1 SEHNR, CDR2 FQNEAQ (reference sequence). With 3 bases removed from V and 3 bases from J, the gap between germline ends came to 9 bases. The CDR3 has 14 residues. The CDR3 bases are TGTGCCAGCAGCTTGCGTCGGGGTGGAAACACCATATATTTA. Translating it yields CASSLRRGGNTIYL.

The rearrangement joins TRBV6-1 to TRBJ1-1; D is uncertain. The CDR3 has 14 residues. Germline CDR1 reads MNHNS; CDR2 reads SASEGT. V was pared by 3 bases and J by 4 bases, with 12 bases between. Here the CDR3 DNA reads TGTGCCAGCAGTGATTCAGGCGGGGTCACTGAAGCTTTCTTT. Protein: CASSDSGGVTEAFF.

A note on this clonotype: A much larger clone lies a single base off, so this may be a read error. The V gene is TRBV19, the J gene TRBJ1-2, with TRBD1 matching 10 bases. The J segment lost 4 bases and the V segment lost 4 bases, leaving 3 bases of the junction unmatched. CDR1 and CDR2 (germline): LNHDA, SQIVND (reference sequence). This CDR3 has 14 residues. The CDR3 DNA reads as TGTGCCAGTAGTACTCGGACAGGGGGCTATGGCTACACCTTC. Its translation: CASSTRTGGYGYTF.

This sequence joins TRBV7-9 and TRBJ2-3, with D hard to call. The CDR3 extends over 14 amino acids. Trimming stripped 5 bases from V and 0 bases from J, with 9 bases between. Germline CDR1 and CDR2: SEHNR and FQNEAQ (reference sequence). CDR3 DNA: TGTGCCAGCAGCCCTCAAACTAGCACAGATACGCAGTATTTT. Residues: CASSPQTSTDTQYF.